This passage covers 14 T cell receptor beta chains from one sample sequenced in a study of tumor-infiltrating lymphocytes in primary liver carcinoma. Starting from about 0.5 ug of total RNA, TCR beta cDNA was produced with a primer in the constant region. ARM-PCR was slightly modified, and three nested multiplex PCR rounds with it gave rise to the TCR beta libraries. Use of TRBV1-TRBV30 forward primers with a C-beta reverse primer characterized the first two PCR rounds, which lasted about 10 cycles each. MiXCR, applied by TCRdb to the multiplex PCR reads, yields one record per CDR3 protein. The sample lists about 30,000 distinct CDR3 sequences; 71% were seen once. Both RNA and DNA were isolated together from about 19-30 mg of bulk tissue that had not been sorted. The sample comprised liver tumor tissue from sampling region 3. Noted subset: tumor region T3, left-lateral pole. The receptors originated from a young woman with primary liver carcinoma and hepatitis B virus infection.

This clonotype was seen more than once but under ten times. The CDR3 coding sequence is TGTGCCAGCAGCTTAGATCACGTGGGCAATGAGCAGTTCTTC. Amino acid sequence: CASSLDHVGNEQFF. V usage is TRBV11-3 and J usage is TRBJ2-1, with D uncertain. CDR3 length equals 14 residues. Deletions cut 0 bases from V and 6 bases from J, with 9 bases between. CDR1 SGHNT and CDR2 YENEEA come from the germline V gene.

The chain has TRBV5-1 and TRBJ2-2; the D gene is possibly TRBD2 (6 bases). The germline CDR1 and CDR2 sequences are SGHRS and YFSETQ. Deletions cut 0 bases from V and 17 bases from J, with 23 bases between. CDR3 length equals 15 residues. The CDR3 sequence is CASSLAAGNTGEPFF. The CDR3 DNA sequence: TGCGCCAGCAGCTTGGCTGCGGGGAACACCGGGGAGCCCTTTTTT.

On this clonotype itself: Mismatch with germline at one junction end may stem from a read error. This chain connects TRBV28 to TRBJ1-6; maybe TRBD1 (6 bases). The CDR3 spans 15 residues. The V gene's germline CDR1 is MDHEN and CDR2 SYDVKM. CDR3 in DNA: TGTGCGAGCAGTTTGTTTTACAGGGAAAATTCACCCCTCCGCTTT. Translated: CASSLFYRENSPLRF.

On this clonotype: One end of the junction is discordant with germline, which a read error may explain. V and J are TRBV7-9 and TRBJ2-2; D is unclear. The CDR3 covers 16 residues. From germline, CDR1 is SEHNR and CDR2 FQNEAQ (reference sequence). This CDR3 reads CGSSLLWSPNSGELFF. CDR3 bases: TGTGGCAGCAGCTTATTGTGGTCCCCTAACAGCGGGGAGCTGTTTTTT.

Concerning this clonotype: The CDR3 does not end in the conserved phenylalanine or tryptophan, so this is likely a read error. The CDR3 sequence: CARSVDGHPPLTDTQYL. The CDR3 DNA reads TGTGCCAGGAGCGTAGACGGGCACCCTCCACTCACAGATACGCAGTATCTT. The chain links TRBV5-4 to TRBJ2-3; D is ambiguous. Germline V gene lookup returns CDR1 SGHNT and CDR2 YYREEE (reference sequence). The V end lost 8 bases, the J end lost 2 bases, and 24 bases lay between the germline ends. CDR3 size: 17 residues.

Concerning this clonotype itself: The junction departs from germline at one end; a sequencing error may be responsible. J is TRBJ1-5 and V is TRBV4-1; D might be TRBD1 (6 bases). The CDR3 spans 17 residues. CDR1 and CDR2 (germline): MGHRA, YSYEKL. This CDR3 reads CASCQEYEGVGNQSQHF. Written as DNA, the CDR3 is TGCGCCAGCTGTCAAGAGTATGAGGGGGTTGGCAATCAGTCCCAGCATTTC.

Details on this clonotype: At one end the junction does not follow the germline gene, possibly because of a read error. The chain is built from TRBV4-2 and TRBJ2-7; D call uncertain. CDR3 size: 13 residues. CDR1 and CDR2 from the germline V gene are LGHNA and YNFKEQ. CDR3 residues: CVSSQLSHYEQYF. CDR3 in DNA: TGTGTCAGCAGTCAACTTAGTCACTACGAGCAGTATTTC.

To note about this clonotype: This CDR3 is missing its conserved last phenylalanine or tryptophan, likely due to a read error. The chain has TRBV10-3 and TRBJ2-2; the D is unclear. The CDR3 runs to 16 residues. Germline-derived CDR1 and CDR2 are ENHRY and SYGVKD. The CDR3 region is CAINESHDLNTGELFS. CDR3 sequence (DNA): TGTGCCATCAATGAGTCCCACGATTTGAACACCGGGGAGCTGTTTTCT.

As concerns this clonotype: This may be a read error: a much more frequent sequence differs by one nucleotide. The chain links TRBV11-2 to TRBJ2-3, with 8 positions matching TRBD2. The CDR3 length is 14 residues. Germline-derived CDR1 and CDR2 are SGHAT and FQNNGV. CDR3 DNA sequence: TGTGCCAGGAGCCTTACTAGCGGCACAGATGCGCAGTATTTT. It yields the protein CARSLTSGTDAQYF.

Worth noting for this clonotype: The germline gene is not matched at one end of the junction; a read error may be the cause. J is TRBJ2-2 and V is TRBV6-5; D is tentatively TRBD1 or TRBD2 (5 bases each). The germline V gene has CDR1 MNHEY and CDR2 SVGAGI. The CDR3 runs to 15 residues. CDR3 DNA: TGTGCCAGCAGTCCGCGGGCAGGGTTCACCTGGGAGCCGTTTTTT. Translating gives CASSPRAGFTWEPFF.

Regarding this clonotype: Compared with germline, one end of the junction differs, possibly owing to a read error. The chain uses TRBV29-1 and TRBJ2-3; 8 positions agree with TRBD1. This CDR3 is built from 17 residues. Germline CDR1 SQVTM, CDR2 ANQGSEA. This CDR3 reads CTRQGSARGTLIDTQYF. DNA for the CDR3: TGCACCCGACAGGGGTCGGCTCGCGGGACCCTCATAGATACACAGTATTTT.

The V gene is TRBV11-2, the J gene TRBJ2-5; 14 bases align to TRBD2. This CDR3 region has 16 residues. CDR1 and CDR2 (germline): SGHAT, FQNNGV. V lost 5 bases and J lost 7; bases outside the gene matches: 9. This CDR3 reads CASSPGTSGSRVTQYF. The CDR3 DNA follows: TGTGCCAGCAGCCCCGGGACTAGCGGGAGTAGAGTGACCCAGTACTTC.

J is TRBJ2-3 and V is TRBV4-1; 10 nucleotides align to TRBD1. The length of the CDR3 is 15 residues. V lost 5 bases and J lost 5; bases outside the gene matches: 7. Germline V lookup: CDR1 MGHRA, CDR2 YSYEKL. The CDR3 is CASSKRQGAQDTQYF. CDR3 sequence (DNA): TGCGCCAGCAGCAAACGACAGGGGGCTCAAGATACGCAGTATTTT.

A word on this clonotype: The CDR3 end shows no conserved phenylalanine or tryptophan, and so a read error is likely. The CDR3 DNA reads TGTGCCAGCACCATGACGGGCTTCCCTGGGGCTAACGTCCTGACTTCC. It specifies CASTMTGFPGANVLTS. The J gene is TRBJ2-6, the V gene TRBV5-8; TRBD1 might be the D (5 bases). The V gene's germline CDR1 is SGHTS and CDR2 YDEGEE. CDR3 length equals 16 residues.